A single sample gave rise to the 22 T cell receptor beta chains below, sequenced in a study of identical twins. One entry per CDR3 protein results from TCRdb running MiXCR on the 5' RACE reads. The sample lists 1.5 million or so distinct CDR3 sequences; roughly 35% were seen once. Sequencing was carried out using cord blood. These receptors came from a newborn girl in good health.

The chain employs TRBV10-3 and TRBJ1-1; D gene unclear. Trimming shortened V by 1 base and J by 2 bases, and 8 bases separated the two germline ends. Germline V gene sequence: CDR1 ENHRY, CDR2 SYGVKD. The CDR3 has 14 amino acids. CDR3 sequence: CAISEFVTNTEAFF. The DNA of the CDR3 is TGTGCCATCAGTGAGTTCGTCACCAACACTGAAGCTTTCTTT.

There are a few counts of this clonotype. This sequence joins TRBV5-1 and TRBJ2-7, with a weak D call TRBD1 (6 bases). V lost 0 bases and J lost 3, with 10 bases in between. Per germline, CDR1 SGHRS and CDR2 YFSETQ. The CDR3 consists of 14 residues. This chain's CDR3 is CASSLGQVVYEQYF. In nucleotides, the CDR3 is TGCGCCAGCAGCTTGGGACAGGTCGTCTACGAGCAGTACTTC.

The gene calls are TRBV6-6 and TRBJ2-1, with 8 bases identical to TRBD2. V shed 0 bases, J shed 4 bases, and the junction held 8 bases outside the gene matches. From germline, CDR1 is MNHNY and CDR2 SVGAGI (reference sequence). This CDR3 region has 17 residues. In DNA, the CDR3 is TGTGCCAGCAGTTACTCGATACTAGCGGAGCATTACAATGAGCAGTTCTTC. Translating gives CASSYSILAEHYNEQFF.

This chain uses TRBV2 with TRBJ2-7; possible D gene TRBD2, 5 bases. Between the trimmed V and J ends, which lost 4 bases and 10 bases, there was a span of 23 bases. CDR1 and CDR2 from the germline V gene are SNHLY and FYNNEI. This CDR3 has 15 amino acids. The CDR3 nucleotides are TGTGCCAGCAGTGGTCCGCTAGCTTTTTTCGAGATCCAGTACTTC. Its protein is CASSGPLAFFEIQYF.

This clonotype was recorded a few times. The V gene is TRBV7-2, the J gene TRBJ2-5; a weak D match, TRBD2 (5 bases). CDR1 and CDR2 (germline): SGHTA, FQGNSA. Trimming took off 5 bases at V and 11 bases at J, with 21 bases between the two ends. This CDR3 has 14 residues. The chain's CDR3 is CASSPRRRESQQYF. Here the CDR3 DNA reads TGTGCCAGCAGCCCACGACGACGGGAATCCCAGCAGTACTTC.

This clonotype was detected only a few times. CDR3 residues: CASSQVKAGSYEQYF. DNA for the CDR3: TGTGCCAGCAGCCAGGTTAAGGCAGGGTCCTACGAGCAGTACTTC. V usage is TRBV14 and J usage is TRBJ2-7; a possible D gene is TRBD1 (5 bases). The CDR3 has 15 residues. Germline CDR1 and CDR2: SGHDN and FVKESK. The V end was cut by 3 bases, the J end by 1 base, with 13 bases between. The entire variable domain, with the rest obtained from reference TRBV14 and TRBJ2-7, is as follows: EAGVTQFPSHSVIEKGQTVTLRCDPISGHDNLYWYRRVMGKEIKFLLHFVKESKQDESGMPNNRFLAERTGGTYSTLKVQPAELEDSGVYFCASSQVKAGSYEQYFGPGTRLTVT.

As DNA, the CDR3 is TGTGCCAGCAGTGAGTCGGCTAGCACAGATACGCAGTATTTT. Translated: CASSESASTDTQYF. The chain carries TRBV6-1 and TRBJ2-3; D uncertain. The CDR3 is 14 residues long. Trimming removed 3 bases at V and 0 bases at J, with 7 bases between. Germline assignment: CDR1 MNHNS and CDR2 SASEGT.

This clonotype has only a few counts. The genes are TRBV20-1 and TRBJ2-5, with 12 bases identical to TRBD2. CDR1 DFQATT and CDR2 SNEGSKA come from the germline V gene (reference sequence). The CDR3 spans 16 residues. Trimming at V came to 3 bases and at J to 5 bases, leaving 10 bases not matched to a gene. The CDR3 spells CSASPPSGRVRETQYF. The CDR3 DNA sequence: TGCAGTGCTAGCCCTCCTAGCGGGAGGGTCAGGGAGACCCAGTACTTC.

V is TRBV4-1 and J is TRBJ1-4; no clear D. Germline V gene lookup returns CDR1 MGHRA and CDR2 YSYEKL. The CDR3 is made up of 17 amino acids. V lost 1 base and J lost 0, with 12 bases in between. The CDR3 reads CASSQGRADTTNEKLFF. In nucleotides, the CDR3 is TGCGCCAGCAGCCAAGGTCGGGCAGACACAACTAATGAAAAACTGTTTTTT.

The CDR3 coding sequence is TGTGCCAGCAGCCTTCGGACTAGGCGGAACGAGCAGTACTTC. Amino acids: CASSLRTRRNEQYF. The chain links TRBV3-1 to TRBJ2-5; 7 positions agree with TRBD2. The J call is doubtful: the DNA matches TRBJ2-7 better. This CDR3 has 14 amino acids. Germline CDR1 LGHDT, CDR2 YNNKEL (reference sequence).

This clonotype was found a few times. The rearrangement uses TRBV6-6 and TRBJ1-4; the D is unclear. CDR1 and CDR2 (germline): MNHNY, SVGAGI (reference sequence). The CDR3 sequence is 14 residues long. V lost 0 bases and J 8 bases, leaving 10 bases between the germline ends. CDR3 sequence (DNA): TGTGCCAGCAGTTACTCGATGGTGGGGGAAAAACTGTTTTTT. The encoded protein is CASSYSMVGEKLFF.

The CDR3 spells CASSERGGYGYTF. CDR3 bases: TGTGCCAGCAGCGAAAGGGGTGGTTATGGCTACACCTTC. The chain carries TRBV7-9 and TRBJ1-2, with a tentative D call TRBD1 (5 bases). CDR1 SEHNR and CDR2 FQNEAQ come from the germline V gene (reference sequence). V lost 5 bases and J 5 bases, leaving 12 bases between the germline ends. This CDR3 comprises 13 residues. Full variable domain (outside the CDR3, taken from reference TRBV7-9 and TRBJ1-2): DTGVSQNPRHKITKRGQNVTFRCDPISEHNRLYWYRQTLGQGPEFLTYFQNEAQLEKSRLLSDRFSAERPKGSFSTLEIQRTEQGDSAMYLCASSERGGYGYTFGSGTRLTVV.

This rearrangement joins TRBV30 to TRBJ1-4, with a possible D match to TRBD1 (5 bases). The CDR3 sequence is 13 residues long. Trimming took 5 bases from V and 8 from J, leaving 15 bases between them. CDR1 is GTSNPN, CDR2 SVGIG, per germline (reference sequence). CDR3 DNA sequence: TGTGCCTGGCTTGGCAGGGAAGGAGAAAAACTGTTTTTT. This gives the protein CAWLGREGEKLFF.

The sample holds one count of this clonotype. The CDR3 protein is CASSQGSGAKNIQYF. DNA of the CDR3: TGTGCCAGCAGCCAAGGGTCGGGTGCCAAAAACATTCAGTACTTC. The chain uses TRBV3-1 and TRBJ2-4, with unresolved D. Germline V gene data show CDR1 as LGHDT and CDR2 as YNNKEL (reference sequence). This CDR3 has 15 residues. The V gene lost 1 base and the J gene lost 1 base, with 8 bases spanning the gap.

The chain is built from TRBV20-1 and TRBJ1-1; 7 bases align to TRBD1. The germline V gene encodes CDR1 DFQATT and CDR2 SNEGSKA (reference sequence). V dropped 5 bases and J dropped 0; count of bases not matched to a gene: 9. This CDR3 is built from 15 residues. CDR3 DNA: TGCAGTGCTCTTACGGGACAGCTGATGAACACTGAAGCTTTCTTT. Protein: CSALTGQLMNTEAFF.

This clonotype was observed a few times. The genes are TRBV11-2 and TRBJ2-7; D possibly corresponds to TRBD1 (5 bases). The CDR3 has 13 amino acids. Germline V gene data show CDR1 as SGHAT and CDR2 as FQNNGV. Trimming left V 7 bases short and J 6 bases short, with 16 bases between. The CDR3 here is CASTPGQLSEQYF. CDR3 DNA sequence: TGTGCCAGCACCCCAGGGCAGCTTTCCGAGCAGTACTTC. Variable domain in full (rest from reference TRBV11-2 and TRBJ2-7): EAGVAQSPRYKIIEKRQSVAFWCNPISGHATLYWYQQILGQGPKLLIQFQNNGVVDDSQLPKDRFSAERLKGVDSTLKIQPAKLEDSAVYLCASTPGQLSEQYFGPGTRLTVT.

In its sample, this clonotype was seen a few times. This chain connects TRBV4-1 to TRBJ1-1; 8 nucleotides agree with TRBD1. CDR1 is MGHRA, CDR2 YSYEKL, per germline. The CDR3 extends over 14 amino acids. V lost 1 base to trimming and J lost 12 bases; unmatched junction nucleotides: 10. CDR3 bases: TGCGCCAGCAGCCAAGTGATCTGGACAGGGTCGACTTTCTTT. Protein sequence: CASSQVIWTGSTFF.

CDR3 loop: CATSDSGTSELTDTQYF. In DNA form, the CDR3 reads TGTGCCACCAGTGATTCGGGGACTAGCGAGCTCACAGATACGCAGTATTTT. The chain couples TRBV24-1 to TRBJ2-3, with 10 positions matching TRBD2. V was clipped by 2 bases and J by 2 bases; unmatched bases: 6. Per the germline V gene, CDR1 is KGHDR and CDR2 is SFDVKD. The CDR3 contains 17 residues.

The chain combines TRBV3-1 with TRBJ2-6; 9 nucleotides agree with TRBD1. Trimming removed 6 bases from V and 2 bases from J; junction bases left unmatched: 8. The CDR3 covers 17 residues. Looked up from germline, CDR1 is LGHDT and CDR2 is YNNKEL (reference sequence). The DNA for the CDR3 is TGTGCCAGCAGTCGGGACAGGGATTTGGCTGGGGCCAACGTCCTGACTTTC. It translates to CASSRDRDLAGANVLTF.

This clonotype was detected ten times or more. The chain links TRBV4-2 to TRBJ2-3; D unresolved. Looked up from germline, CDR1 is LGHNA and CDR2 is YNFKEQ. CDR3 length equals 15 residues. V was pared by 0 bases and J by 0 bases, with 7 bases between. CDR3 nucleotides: TGTGCCAGCAGCCAAGATCGAATCAGCACAGATACGCAGTATTTT. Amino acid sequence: CASSQDRISTDTQYF.

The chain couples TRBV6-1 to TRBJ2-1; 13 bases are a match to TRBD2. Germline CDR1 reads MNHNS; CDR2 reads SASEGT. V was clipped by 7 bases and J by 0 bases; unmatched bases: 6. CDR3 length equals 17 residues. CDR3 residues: CASTETSGRSSYNEQFF. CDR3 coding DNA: TGTGCCAGCACCGAGACTAGCGGGAGGAGCTCCTACAATGAGCAGTTCTTC.

For the CDR3, the DNA is TGTGCCAGCAGTGCGAAGCGTCAGGGTCACTATGGCTACACCTTC. Its translation: CASSAKRQGHYGYTF. The chain joins TRBV12-3 or TRBV12-4 to TRBJ1-2, with a possible D match to TRBD1 (5 bases). The CDR3 length is 15 residues. V shed 5 bases and J shed 3 bases, with 16 bases lying between them.